Listed below are T cell receptor beta chains from one sample, sequenced in a study of PD-L1 blockade in urothelial cancer. TCRdb's table, derived via immunoSEQ multiplex PCR, lists solely in-frame clones and lacks some. Of approximately 100,000 clones listed, about 89% are singletons. Material: PBMCs, obtained around atezolizumab (anti-PD-L1) treatment. The receptors come from a woman of 80 years or more with urothelial cancer. CDR3s include the opening cysteine and the closing phenylalanine or tryptophan. The order of the fields is CDR3 protein, CDR3 DNA, J gene, V gene, D gene, clone size. D genes are given only for firm matches. Some rows mark clone size as missing; the rest say once, few, many or name a class of expanded clone.

CDR3 protein: CASEVTGGAYEQYF
CDR3 DNA: TGTGCCAGCGAGGTGACAGGGGGGGCCTACGAGCAGTACTTC
J gene: TRBJ2-7
V gene: TRBV2
D gene: TRBD1
clone size: -

CDR3 protein: CASIRGSTDTQYF
CDR3 DNA: TGTGCCAGCATCCGCGGGAGCACAGATACGCAGTATTTT
J gene: TRBJ2-3
V gene: TRBV2
D gene: -
clone size: -

CDR3 protein: CASSDGSNYGYTF
CDR3 DNA: TGTGCCAGCAGTGACGGGAGTAACTATGGCTACACCTTC
J gene: TRBJ1-2
V gene: TRBV6-1
D gene: -
clone size: -

CDR3 protein: CASSLGTSGTEQYF
CDR3 DNA: TGTGCCAGCAGTCTCGGGACTAGCGGGACCGAGCAGTACTTC
J gene: TRBJ2-7
V gene: TRBV27
D gene: TRBD2
clone size: -

CDR3 protein: CASSPLVVASRIGANVLTF
CDR3 DNA: TGTGCCAGCTCACCCCTTGTGGTAGCTTCCCGGATTGGGGCCAACGTCCTGACTTTC
J gene: TRBJ2-6
V gene: TRBV18
D gene: -
clone size: -

CDR3 protein: CSGSDTGELFF
CDR3 DNA: TGCAGCGGGTCAGACACCGGGGAGCTGTTTTTT
J gene: TRBJ2-2
V gene: TRBV29-1
D gene: -
clone size: -

CDR3 protein: CASSNTGGGQPQHF
CDR3 DNA: TGTGCCAGCAGTAACACAGGGGGAGGTCAGCCCCAGCATTTT
J gene: TRBJ1-5
V gene: TRBV25-1
D gene: TRBD1
clone size: -

CDR3 protein: CASSQDSGRGTGRNQPQHF
CDR3 DNA: TGTGCCAGCAGCCAAGATTCGGGGAGGGGGACCGGGAGGAATCAGCCCCAGCATTTT
J gene: TRBJ1-5
V gene: TRBV4-2
D gene: -
clone size: -

CDR3 protein: CASSVYYGLRGEQYF
CDR3 DNA: TGTGCCAGCAGTGTATACTACGGGCTACGGGGAGAGCAGTACTTC
J gene: TRBJ2-7
V gene: TRBV27
D gene: -
clone size: few

CDR3 protein: CASSQEASSGSGRGNEQFF
CDR3 DNA: TGTGCCAGCAGCCAAGAGGCCTCCTCGGGTAGCGGGAGGGGGAATGAGCAGTTCTTC
J gene: TRBJ2-1
V gene: TRBV4-2
D gene: TRBD2
clone size: once

CDR3 protein: CASSQQGILDEQYF
CDR3 DNA: TGTGCCAGTAGCCAGCAGGGAATTCTGGACGAGCAGTACTTC
J gene: TRBJ2-7
V gene: TRBV19
D gene: -
clone size: -

CDR3 protein: CASSPPGQGAYEQYF
CDR3 DNA: TGTGCCAGCAGTCCCCCGGGACAGGGGGCCTACGAGCAGTACTTC
J gene: TRBJ2-7
V gene: TRBV28
D gene: TRBD1
clone size: -

CDR3 protein: CASSLRDGTGLWGLFF
CDR3 DNA: TGTGCCAGTAGTCTTCGGGATGGGACAGGGTTGTGGGGACTGTTTTTT
J gene: TRBJ1-4
V gene: TRBV19
D gene: TRBD1
clone size: -